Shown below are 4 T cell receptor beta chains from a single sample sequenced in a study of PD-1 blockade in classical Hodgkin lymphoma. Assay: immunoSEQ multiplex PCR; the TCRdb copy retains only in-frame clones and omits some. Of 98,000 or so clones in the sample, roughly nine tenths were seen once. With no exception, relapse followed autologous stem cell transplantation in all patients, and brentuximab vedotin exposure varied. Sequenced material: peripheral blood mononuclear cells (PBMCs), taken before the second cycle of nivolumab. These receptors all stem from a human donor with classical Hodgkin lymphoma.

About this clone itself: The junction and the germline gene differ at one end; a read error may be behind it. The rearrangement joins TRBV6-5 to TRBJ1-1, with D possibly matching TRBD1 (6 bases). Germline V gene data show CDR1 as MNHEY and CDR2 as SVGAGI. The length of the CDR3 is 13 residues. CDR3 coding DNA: TGTGCCAGCAGTTACGACGTACAGGGCCTCCCCCACTTT. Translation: CASSYDVQGLPHF.

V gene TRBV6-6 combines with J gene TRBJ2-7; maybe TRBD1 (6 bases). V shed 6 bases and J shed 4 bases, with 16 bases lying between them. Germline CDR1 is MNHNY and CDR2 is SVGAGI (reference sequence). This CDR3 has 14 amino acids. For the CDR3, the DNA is TGTGCCAGCAGAGCCGGGACACCGTTATACGAGCAGTACTTC. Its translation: CASRAGTPLYEQYF.

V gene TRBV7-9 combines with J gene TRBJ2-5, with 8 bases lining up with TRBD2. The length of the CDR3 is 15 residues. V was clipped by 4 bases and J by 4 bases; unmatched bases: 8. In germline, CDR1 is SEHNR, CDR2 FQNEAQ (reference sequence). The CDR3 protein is CASSSSGSSAETQYF. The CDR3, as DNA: TGTGCCAGCAGCTCCAGCGGGAGTTCTGCAGAGACCCAGTACTTC. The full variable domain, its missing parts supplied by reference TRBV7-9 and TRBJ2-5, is DTGVSQNPRHKITKRGQNVTFRCDPISEHNRLYWYRQTLGQGPEFLTYFQNEAQLEKSRLLSDRFSAERPKGSFSTLEIQRTEQGDSAMYLCASSSSGSSAETQYFGPGTRLLVL.

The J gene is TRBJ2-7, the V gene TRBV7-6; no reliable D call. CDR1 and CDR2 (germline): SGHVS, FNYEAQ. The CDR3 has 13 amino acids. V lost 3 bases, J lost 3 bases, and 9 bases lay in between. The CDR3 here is CASSFGANYEQYF. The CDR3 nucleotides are TGTGCCAGCAGCTTTGGAGCTAACTACGAGCAGTACTTC.